This T cell receptor (beta chain) was obtained from a study of T-cell memory formation after mild COVID-19. This clonotype has more than one count but fewer than ten. The CDR3 covers 13 residues. Germline-derived CDR1 and CDR2 are KGHSH and LQKENI. Trimming pared 4 bases from V and 4 bases from J, leaving 9 bases between. TCRdb re-derived calls from the 5' RACE reads in MiXCR, one entry per CDR3 protein. The table lists more than 300,000 distinct CDR3 sequences, around 13% of them singletons. The sequencing sample was made of PBMCs or a T cell subset sorted from them (not recorded which). This clonotype originated in a man younger than 35 who had mild COVID-19 (a few samples of this study predate the infection). Cell type and time point are not known. The chain carries TRBV18 and TRBJ2-3; no clear D. This CDR3 is CASSLRSPDTQYF. The CDR3 region has the DNA TGTGCCAGCTCACTCCGCAGTCCAGATACGCAGTATTTT. Complete variable domain (other parts from reference TRBV18 and TRBJ2-3): NAGVMQNPRHLVRRRGQEARLRCSPMKGHSHVYWYRQLPEEGLKFMVYLQKENIIDESGMPKERFSAEFPKEGPSILRIQQVVRGDSAAYFCASSLRSPDTQYFGPGTRLTVL.